This T cell receptor (beta chain) was identified during a study of blood T cells in healthy people across ages. General study results and limits: Researchers report that TCR beta diversity correlated strongly with naive T cell percentage.

This clonotype was picked up a small number of times. Its cognate antigen is unknown. CDR3 length: 16 residues. V was cut by 1 base and J by 11 bases, with 19 bases left in between. Per the germline V gene, CDR1 is SGHKS and CDR2 is YYEKEE (reference sequence). The use of a sample-barcoded 5' primer and a J-beta primer mix characterized a second PCR of roughly 6 to 12 cycles. With 12 random nucleotides, a template-switch adaptor tagged each individual cDNA molecule. TCRdb ran MiXCR on the 5' RACE reads and lists one entry per CDR3 protein. Of some 1.6 million distinct CDR3 sequences in the sample, 30% to 40% were seen once. Healthy Caucasian individuals from Russia aged about 6 to 90 served as donors. Each donor gave around 9.3 milliliters of peripheral blood.

Sequencing was done on a sample of blood. J is TRBJ1-6 and V is TRBV5-5, with D uncertain. This TCR was recovered from a woman under 40 in good health. The CDR3, as DNA: TGTGCCAGCAGCTTGCAGGCAGCTTTTGGACTGGCACCCCTCCACTTT. Translated, it gives CASSLQAAFGLAPLHF.